Each of the 23 T cell receptor beta chains below was sequenced from the same sample in a study of identical twins. One entry per CDR3 protein, called by TCRdb with MiXCR from the 5' RACE reads. The table has around 370,000 distinct CDR3 sequences, around 9.7% seen once; the top ten hold approximately 8.9%. Specimen: naive T cells sorted from blood. These receptors were collected from a woman between 45 and 65 years old in good health.

This clonotype was detected only a few times. The J gene is TRBJ2-7, the V gene TRBV5-6, with D uncertain. The V end was cut by 0 bases, the J end by 7 bases, with 14 bases between. The CDR3 consists of 14 residues. CDR1 and CDR2 from the germline V gene are SGHDT and YYEEEE. The DNA for the CDR3 is TGTGCCAGCAGCTTGGTAGTCGAACTACGGGAGCAGTACTTC. This codes for CASSLVVELREQYF.

This clonotype has ten or more counts. CDR3 in amino acids: CASSYSGTDYEQYF. As DNA, the CDR3 is TGTGCCAGCAGTTACTCAGGAACCGACTACGAGCAGTACTTC. V usage is TRBV6-5 and J usage is TRBJ2-7; no clear D gene. This CDR3 contains 14 residues. Looked up from germline, CDR1 is MNHEY and CDR2 is SVGAGI. Trimming left V 0 bases short and J 3 bases short, with 9 bases between.

This clonotype showed up many times. The genes are TRBV29-1 and TRBJ2-2; 11 positions agree with TRBD2. Per germline, CDR1 SQVTM and CDR2 ANQGSEA. This CDR3 has 17 amino acids. V lost 0 bases, J lost 7 bases, and 10 bases stayed unmatched. The CDR3 here is CSVEDSVTSGNFGELFF. CDR3 in DNA: TGCAGCGTTGAAGATTCGGTGACTAGCGGGAATTTCGGGGAGCTGTTTTTT.

This clonotype appeared a few times. This sequence joins TRBV7-8 and TRBJ1-1; tentatively, D is TRBD1 (6 bases). Trimming cost V 5 bases and J 2 bases, with 15 bases left between them. This CDR3 contains 15 residues. Germline V gives CDR1 SGHVS, CDR2 FQNEAQ. The CDR3 DNA is TGTGCCAGCAGCCCAACAGGGAAACCTAACACTGAAGCTTTCTTT. Its translation is CASSPTGKPNTEAFF.

The chain carries TRBV12-3 or TRBV12-4 and TRBJ1-1, with no clear D. Trimming cost V 8 bases and J 5 bases, with 9 bases left between them. The length of the CDR3 is 11 residues. This CDR3 is CASRLGTEAFF. In DNA form, the CDR3 reads TGTGCCAGCCGGCTGGGGACTGAAGCTTTCTTT.

The CDR3 DNA follows: TGTGCCAGCAGCTTAGCAAACTCGGGGGAAACAGATACGCAGTATTTT. Amino acid sequence: CASSLANSGETDTQYF. The rearrangement joins TRBV7-9 to TRBJ2-3; D might be TRBD2 (6 bases). The CDR3 is made up of 16 amino acids. Germline loops: CDR1 SEHNR, CDR2 FQNEAQ (reference sequence). Trimming left V 0 bases short and J 3 bases short, with 13 bases between. The complete variable domain, with remaining parts taken from reference TRBV7-9 and TRBJ2-3, reads DTGVSQNPRHKITKRGQNVTFRCDPISEHNRLYWYRQTLGQGPEFLTYFQNEAQLEKSRLLSDRFSAERPKGSFSTLEIQRTEQGDSAMYLCASSLANSGETDTQYFGPGTRLTVL.

This clonotype showed up just a few times. The chain links TRBV27 to TRBJ1-5; D is unclear. Trimming took off 5 bases at V and 0 bases at J, with 11 bases between the two ends. The V gene's germline CDR1 is MNHEY and CDR2 SMNVEV (reference sequence). The CDR3 is 15 residues long. CDR3 amino acids: CASSESQYSNQPQHF. Here the CDR3 DNA reads TGTGCCAGCAGTGAGAGCCAATATAGCAATCAGCCCCAGCATTTT.

This clonotype occurred a few times. The chain couples TRBV29-1 to TRBJ2-1; D is uncertain. CDR1 is SQVTM, CDR2 ANQGSEA, per germline. V lost 0 bases, J lost 6 bases, and 6 bases lay in between. This CDR3 is built from 12 residues. CDR3 sequence: CSVEEGGNEQFF. The CDR3 nucleotides read TGCAGCGTTGAAGAAGGTGGCAATGAGCAGTTCTTC.

This clonotype was picked up a small number of times. This chain uses TRBV30 with TRBJ1-1; TRBD1 aligns across 7 bases. The germline gives CDR1 GTSNPN, CDR2 SVGIG (reference sequence). This CDR3 has 13 amino acids. Trimming removed 3 bases from V and 4 bases from J; junction bases left unmatched: 5. In nucleotides, the CDR3 is TGTGCCTGGAGAGGGGGCCGAAGCACTGAAGCTTTCTTT. Protein: CAWRGGRSTEAFF.

This clonotype was picked up many times. The chain links TRBV10-3 to TRBJ2-5; D is ambiguous. Trimming pared 4 bases from V and 4 bases from J, leaving 4 bases between. CDR3 length: 11 residues. Germline V gene lookup returns CDR1 ENHRY and CDR2 SYGVKD. CDR3 in DNA: TGTGCCATCAGTGGGGGAGAGACCCAGTACTTC. Residues: CAISGGETQYF.

This clonotype was recorded at least ten times. The chain links TRBV3-1 to TRBJ1-2; D not certain. The CDR3 covers 12 residues. CDR1 is LGHDT and CDR2 is YNNKEL in the germline V gene (reference sequence). V was pared by 4 bases and J by 6 bases, with 9 bases between. The CDR3 protein is CASSRQRDGYTF. The CDR3 DNA is TGTGCCAGCAGCCGCCAGAGGGATGGCTACACCTTC.

The gene calls are TRBV5-1 and TRBJ2-7, with 8 bases aligning to TRBD1. The ends lost 0 bases at V and 4 bases at J; junction bases unmatched: 3. Per germline, CDR1 SGHRS and CDR2 YFSETQ. The CDR3 extends over 14 amino acids. The DNA of the CDR3 is TGCGCCAGCAGCTTGGGGGGGACAGGATACGAGCAGTACTTC. The encoded protein is CASSLGGTGYEQYF.

On this clonotype: Its ends do not fully match the called genes, so a read error is possible. This rearrangement joins TRBV11-2 to TRBJ1-1; TRBD1 agrees at 8 bases. Germline V lookup: CDR1 SGHAT, CDR2 FQNNGV. The length of the CDR3 is 15 residues. CDR3 in amino acids: CATSPTRTGRTEAFF. CDR3 in DNA: TGTGCCACCAGCCCCACCCGGACAGGGCGGACTGAAGCTTTCTTT.

The V call is TRBV25-1, the J call TRBJ1-2; no clear D gene. This CDR3 is 14 amino acids long. Looked up from germline, CDR1 is MGHDK and CDR2 is SYGVNS. V was shortened by 6 bases and J by 8 bases, with 19 bases between the two germline ends. The CDR3 here is CASREGREASGYTF. DNA for the CDR3: TGTGCCAGCAGGGAAGGGAGGGAAGCCAGCGGCTACACCTTC.

In this sample, this clonotype turned up many times. The chain recombines TRBV15 with TRBJ1-4; TRBD1 aligns across 9 bases. V gave up 2 bases and J gave up 9 bases; unmatched junction bases: 7. The germline V gene has CDR1 LNHNV and CDR2 YYDKDF (reference sequence). This CDR3 contains 15 residues. The CDR3 reads CATSRPGQGRQKLFF. Here the CDR3 DNA reads TGTGCCACCAGCAGACCGGGACAGGGACGACAAAAACTGTTTTTT.

The gene calls are TRBV20-1 and TRBJ2-3; no definite D call. V was shortened by 3 bases and J by 5 bases, with 18 bases between the two germline ends. The CDR3 has 15 amino acids. In germline, CDR1 is DFQATT, CDR2 SNEGSKA (reference sequence). Here the CDR3 reads CSASVGRYGGDTQYF. DNA of the CDR3: TGCAGTGCTAGCGTCGGCCGGTACGGTGGAGATACGCAGTATTTT.

This clonotype was seen at least ten times. The chain is built from TRBV12-3 or TRBV12-4 and TRBJ2-2; tentative D call: TRBD2 (5 bases). With 0 bases removed from V and 4 bases from J, the gap between germline ends came to 12 bases. This CDR3 spans 16 amino acids. The CDR3 loop reads CASSLATREFTGELFF. CDR3 coding DNA: TGTGCCAGCAGTTTAGCGACGAGGGAGTTCACCGGGGAGCTGTTTTTT.

A few counts support this clonotype. J is TRBJ2-2 and V is TRBV5-1; unclear D gene. The V end lost 1 base, the J end lost 4 bases, and 8 bases lay between the germline ends. There are 14 residues in the CDR3. Germline CDR1 reads SGHRS; CDR2 reads YFSETQ. The CDR3 DNA reads TGCGCCAGCAGCTTGTCCCGGACCACCGGGGAGCTGTTTTTT. The encoded protein is CASSLSRTTGELFF. The whole variable domain, filled in from reference TRBV5-1 and TRBJ2-2, reads KAGVTQTPRYLIKTRGQQVTLSCSPISGHRSVSWYQQTPGQGLQFLFEYFSETQRNKGNFPGRFSGRQFSNSRSEMNVSTLELGDSALYLCASSLSRTTGELFFGEGSRLTVL.

This clonotype has a handful of counts. The V call is TRBV6-2 or TRBV6-3, the J call TRBJ2-1; D is perhaps TRBD2 (7 bases). This CDR3 spans 16 amino acids. Trimming cost V 7 bases and J 6 bases, with 22 bases left between them. Germline lookup yields CDR1 MNHEY and CDR2 SVGEGT. DNA of the CDR3: TGTGCCAGCACTCCGGGGGCTAGCGGAGTGGGCAATGAGCAGTTCTTC. It encodes CASTPGASGVGNEQFF.

This clonotype was recorded at least ten times. V gene TRBV7-9 combines with J gene TRBJ2-1, with 9 bases lining up with TRBD2. Germline loops: CDR1 SEHNR, CDR2 FQNEAQ (reference sequence). The ends lost 3 bases at V and 2 bases at J; junction bases unmatched: 2. The CDR3 covers 15 residues. CDR3 sequence reads: CASSLTSGTYNEQFF. The CDR3 bases are TGTGCCAGCAGCTTGACTAGCGGAACCTACAATGAGCAGTTCTTC.

There are many counts of this clonotype. In nucleotides, the CDR3 is TGTGCCAGCAGCACGTACCTGGAGGCGGCTTACAATGAGCAGTTCTTC. Translation: CASSTYLEAAYNEQFF. V gene TRBV3-1 combines with J gene TRBJ2-1; a weak D match, TRBD2 (5 bases). Trimming stripped 5 bases from V and 4 bases from J, with 18 bases between. Germline assignment: CDR1 LGHDT and CDR2 YNNKEL (reference sequence). CDR3 size: 16 residues.

There are a few counts of this clonotype. V gene TRBV4-1 combines with J gene TRBJ2-3; D is unresolved. The germline gives CDR1 MGHRA, CDR2 YSYEKL. Trimming pared 4 bases from V and 5 bases from J, leaving 16 bases between. The CDR3 spans 15 residues. The CDR3 here is CASSPLTGNRDTQYF. CDR3 DNA: TGCGCCAGCAGCCCTTTAACCGGAAACAGAGATACGCAGTATTTT.

In this sample, this clonotype turned up many times. The chain links TRBV5-1 to TRBJ2-5; D is unclear. The CDR3 consists of 14 residues. Germline lookup yields CDR1 SGHRS and CDR2 YFSETQ. V was cut by 2 bases and J by 4 bases, with 12 bases left in between. The CDR3 coding sequence is TGCGCCAGCAGCTTTTGGTCGTCAGGAGAGACCCAGTACTTC. It codes for CASSFWSSGETQYF.